The clone carrying this TCR beta chain was seen a handful of times. TCRdb reprocessed the RT-PCR reads with MiXCR, giving one entry per CDR3 protein. This sample has roughly 190,000 distinct CDR3 sequences, with less than 45% found just once. The CDR3 runs 14 residues. CDR1 is LGHNA and CDR2 is YSLEER in the germline V gene. V was pared by 2 bases and J by 4 bases, with 9 bases between. This specimen belongs to a study of patients and donors after allogeneic stem cell transplantation. V and J are TRBV4-3 and TRBJ2-1; maybe TRBD2 (5 bases). Input material: blood, either unsorted or a sorted T cell fraction (not recorded which). This receptor was identified in a human donor who was either an allogeneic HSCT recipient or a stem cell or donor lymphocyte infusion donor (not recorded which). It is not recorded whose cells these are; they may come from a transplant donor. The CDR3 nucleotides are TGCGCCAGCAGCCAAAGAGGGCAGTACAATGAGCAGTTCTTC. It codes for CASSQRGQYNEQFF.